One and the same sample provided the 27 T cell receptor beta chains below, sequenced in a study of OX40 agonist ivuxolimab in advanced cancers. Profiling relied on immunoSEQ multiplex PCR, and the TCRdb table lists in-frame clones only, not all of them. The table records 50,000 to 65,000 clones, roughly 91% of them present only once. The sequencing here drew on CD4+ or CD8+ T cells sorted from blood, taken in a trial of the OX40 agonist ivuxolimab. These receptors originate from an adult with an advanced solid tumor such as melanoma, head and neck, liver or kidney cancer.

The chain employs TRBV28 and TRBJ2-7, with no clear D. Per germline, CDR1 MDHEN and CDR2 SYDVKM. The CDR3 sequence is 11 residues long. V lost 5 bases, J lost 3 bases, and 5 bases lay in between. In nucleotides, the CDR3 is TGTGCCAGCAGTGATGGCTACGAGCAGTACTTC. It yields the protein CASSDGYEQYF.

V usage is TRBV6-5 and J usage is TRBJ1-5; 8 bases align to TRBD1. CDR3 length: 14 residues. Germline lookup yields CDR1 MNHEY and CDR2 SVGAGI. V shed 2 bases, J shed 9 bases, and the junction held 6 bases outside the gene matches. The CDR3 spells CASSYGAGGAPQHF. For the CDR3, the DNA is TGTGCCAGCAGTTACGGGGCAGGGGGCGCGCCCCAGCATTTT.

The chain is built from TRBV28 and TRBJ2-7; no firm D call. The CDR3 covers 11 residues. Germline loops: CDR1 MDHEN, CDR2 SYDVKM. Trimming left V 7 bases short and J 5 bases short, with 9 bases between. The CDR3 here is CASTRVHEQYF. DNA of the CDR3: TGTGCCAGCACCCGGGTACACGAGCAGTACTTC.

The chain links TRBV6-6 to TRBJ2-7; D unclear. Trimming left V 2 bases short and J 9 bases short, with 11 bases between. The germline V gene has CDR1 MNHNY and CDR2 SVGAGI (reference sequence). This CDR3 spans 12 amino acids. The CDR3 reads CASSYIAGVQYF. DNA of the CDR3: TGTGCCAGCAGTTACATTGCCGGCGTGCAGTACTTC.

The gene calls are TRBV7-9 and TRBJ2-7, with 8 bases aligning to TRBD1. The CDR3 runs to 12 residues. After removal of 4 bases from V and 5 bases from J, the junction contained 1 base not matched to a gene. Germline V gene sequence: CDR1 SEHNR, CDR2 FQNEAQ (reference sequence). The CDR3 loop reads CASSSTGDEQYF. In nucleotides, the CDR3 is TGTGCCAGCAGCTCGACAGGGGACGAGCAGTACTTC.

Here the CDR3 reads CASSQEGPSNQPQHF. CDR3 nucleotide sequence: TGCGCCAGCAGCCAAGAGGGACCGAGCAATCAGCCCCAGCATTTT. This chain joins TRBV4-1 and TRBJ1-5; D perhaps matches TRBD1 (5 bases). CDR3 size: 15 residues. The V and J ends lost 0 bases and 1 base respectively, with 7 bases between them. Per germline, CDR1 MGHRA and CDR2 YSYEKL.

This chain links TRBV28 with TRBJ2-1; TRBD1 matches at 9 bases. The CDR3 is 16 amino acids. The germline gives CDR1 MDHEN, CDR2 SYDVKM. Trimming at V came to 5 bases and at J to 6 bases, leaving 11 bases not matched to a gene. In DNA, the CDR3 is TGTGCCAGCAGTCCGTCCCTGGGACAGGGTATCAATGAGCAGTTCTTC. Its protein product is CASSPSLGQGINEQFF. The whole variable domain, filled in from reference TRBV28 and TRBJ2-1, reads DVKVTQSSRYLVKRTGEKVFLECVQDMDHENMFWYRQDPGLGLRLIYFSYDVKMKEKGDIPEGYSVSREKKERFSLILESASTNQTSMYLCASSPSLGQGINEQFFGPGTRLTVL.

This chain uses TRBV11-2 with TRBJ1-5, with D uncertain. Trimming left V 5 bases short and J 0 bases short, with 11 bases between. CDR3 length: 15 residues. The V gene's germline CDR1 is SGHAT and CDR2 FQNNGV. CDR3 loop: CASSKDWYSNQPQHF. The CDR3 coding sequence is TGTGCCAGCAGCAAGGACTGGTATAGCAATCAGCCCCAGCATTTT. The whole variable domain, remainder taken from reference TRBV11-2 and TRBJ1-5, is EAGVAQSPRYKIIEKRQSVAFWCNPISGHATLYWYQQILGQGPKLLIQFQNNGVVDDSQLPKDRFSAERLKGVDSTLKIQPAKLEDSAVYLCASSKDWYSNQPQHFGDGTRLSIL.

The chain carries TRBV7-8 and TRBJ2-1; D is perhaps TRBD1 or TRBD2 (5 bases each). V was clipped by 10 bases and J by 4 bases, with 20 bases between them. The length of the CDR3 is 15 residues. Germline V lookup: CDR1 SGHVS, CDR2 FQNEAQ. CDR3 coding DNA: TGTGCCACCAAAGCGGATCTGGGGGATTACAATGAGCAGTTCTTC. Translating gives CATKADLGDYNEQFF.

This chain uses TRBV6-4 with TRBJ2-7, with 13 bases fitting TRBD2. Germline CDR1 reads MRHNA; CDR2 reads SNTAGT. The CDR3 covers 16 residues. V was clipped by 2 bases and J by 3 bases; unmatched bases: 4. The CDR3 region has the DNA TGTGCCAGCAGTGACGGTACTAGCGGGAGGGTCTACGAGCAGTACTTC. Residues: CASSDGTSGRVYEQYF.

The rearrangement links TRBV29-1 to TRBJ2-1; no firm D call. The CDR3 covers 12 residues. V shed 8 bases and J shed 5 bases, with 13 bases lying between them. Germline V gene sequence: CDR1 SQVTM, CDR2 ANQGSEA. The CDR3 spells CSSANGNNEQFF. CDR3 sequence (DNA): TGCAGCTCCGCTAATGGGAACAATGAGCAGTTCTTC.

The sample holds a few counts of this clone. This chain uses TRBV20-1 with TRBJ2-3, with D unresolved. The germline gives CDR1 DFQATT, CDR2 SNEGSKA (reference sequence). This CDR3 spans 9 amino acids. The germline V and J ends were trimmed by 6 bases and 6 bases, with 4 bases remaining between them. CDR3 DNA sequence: TGCAGTGCGGAGGATACGCAGTATTTT. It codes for CSAEDTQYF.

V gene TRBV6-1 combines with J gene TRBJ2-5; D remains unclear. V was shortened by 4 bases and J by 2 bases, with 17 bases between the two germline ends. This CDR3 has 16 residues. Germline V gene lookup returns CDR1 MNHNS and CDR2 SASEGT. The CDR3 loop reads CASSGRFPRVQETQYF. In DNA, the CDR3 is TGTGCCAGCAGTGGGCGTTTCCCGCGCGTACAAGAGACCCAGTACTTC.

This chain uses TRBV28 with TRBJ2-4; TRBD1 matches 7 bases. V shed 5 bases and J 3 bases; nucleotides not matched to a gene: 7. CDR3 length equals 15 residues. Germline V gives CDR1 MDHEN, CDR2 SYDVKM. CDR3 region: CASSMGTASKNIQYF. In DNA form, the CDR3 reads TGTGCCAGCAGTATGGGGACAGCAAGCAAAAACATTCAGTACTTC.

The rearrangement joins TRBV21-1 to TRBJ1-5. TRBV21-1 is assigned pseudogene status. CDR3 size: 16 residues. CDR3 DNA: TGTGCCAGCAGTCTACAACCCGATCTTAGCAATCAGCCCCAGCATTTT. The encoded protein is CASSLQPDLSNQPQHF.

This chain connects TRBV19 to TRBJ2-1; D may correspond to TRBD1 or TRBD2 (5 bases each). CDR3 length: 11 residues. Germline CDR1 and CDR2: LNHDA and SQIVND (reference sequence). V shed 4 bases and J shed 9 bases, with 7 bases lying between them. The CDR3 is CASSTGTEQFF. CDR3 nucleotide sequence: TGTGCCAGTAGTACCGGGACTGAGCAGTTCTTC.

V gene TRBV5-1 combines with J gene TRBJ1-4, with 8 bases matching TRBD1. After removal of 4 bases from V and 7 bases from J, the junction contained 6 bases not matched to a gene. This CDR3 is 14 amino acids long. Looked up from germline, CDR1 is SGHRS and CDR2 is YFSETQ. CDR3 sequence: CASSITGGSEKLFF. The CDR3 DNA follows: TGCGCCAGCAGCATAACAGGGGGTAGTGAAAAACTGTTTTTT.

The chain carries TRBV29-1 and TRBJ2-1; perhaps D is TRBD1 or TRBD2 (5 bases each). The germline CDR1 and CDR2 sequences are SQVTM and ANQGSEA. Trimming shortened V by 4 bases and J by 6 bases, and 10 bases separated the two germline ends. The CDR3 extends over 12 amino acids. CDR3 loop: CSVVGGVNEQFF. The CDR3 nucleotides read TGCAGCGTTGTTGGGGGAGTCAATGAGCAGTTCTTC.

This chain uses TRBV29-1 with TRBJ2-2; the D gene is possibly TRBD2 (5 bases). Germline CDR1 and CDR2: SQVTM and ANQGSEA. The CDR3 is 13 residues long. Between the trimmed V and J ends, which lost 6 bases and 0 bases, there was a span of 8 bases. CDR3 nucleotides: TGCAGCGTCACCGGGACGAACACCGGGGAGCTGTTTTTT. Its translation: CSVTGTNTGELFF.

The DNA for the CDR3 is TGTGCCAGCAGCCAAACAGGGTCAGACACCGGGGAGCTGTTTTTT. Translated: CASSQTGSDTGELFF. V is TRBV9 and J is TRBJ2-2; D possibly corresponds to TRBD1 (6 bases). The V end was cut by 4 bases, the J end by 3 bases, with 13 bases between. The CDR3 runs 15 residues. Germline V CDR1 and CDR2: SGDLS, YYNGEE.

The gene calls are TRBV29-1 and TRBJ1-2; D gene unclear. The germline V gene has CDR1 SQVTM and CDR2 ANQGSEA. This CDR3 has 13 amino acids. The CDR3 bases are TGCGGCACAACGGGCCCCGAGCCCTATGGCTACACCTTC. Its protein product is CGTTGPEPYGYTF.

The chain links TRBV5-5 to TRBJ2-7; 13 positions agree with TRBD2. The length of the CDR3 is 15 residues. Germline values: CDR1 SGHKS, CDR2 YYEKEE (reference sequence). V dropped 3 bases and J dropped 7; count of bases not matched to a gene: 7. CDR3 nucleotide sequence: TGTGCCAGCAGCTATGGGACTAGCGGGACGAAGGAGCAGTACTTC. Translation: CASSYGTSGTKEQYF.

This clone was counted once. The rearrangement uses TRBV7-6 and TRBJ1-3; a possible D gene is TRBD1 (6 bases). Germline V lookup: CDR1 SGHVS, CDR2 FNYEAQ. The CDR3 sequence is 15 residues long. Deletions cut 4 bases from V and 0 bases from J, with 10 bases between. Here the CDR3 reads CASSSPGHSGNTIYF. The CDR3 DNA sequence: TGTGCCAGCAGCTCTCCGGGACACTCTGGAAACACCATATATTTT.

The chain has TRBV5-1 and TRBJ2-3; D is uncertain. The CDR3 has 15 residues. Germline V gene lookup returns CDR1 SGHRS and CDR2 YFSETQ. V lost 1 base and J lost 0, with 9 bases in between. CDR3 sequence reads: CASSLQETSTDTQYF. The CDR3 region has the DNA TGCGCCAGCAGCTTGCAAGAAACTAGCACAGATACGCAGTATTTT.

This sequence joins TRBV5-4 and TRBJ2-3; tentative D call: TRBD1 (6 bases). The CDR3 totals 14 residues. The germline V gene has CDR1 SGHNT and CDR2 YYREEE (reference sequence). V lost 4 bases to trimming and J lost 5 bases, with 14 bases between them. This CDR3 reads CASSPPGAGDTQYF. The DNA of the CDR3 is TGTGCCAGCAGCCCACCAGGGGCTGGAGATACGCAGTATTTT.

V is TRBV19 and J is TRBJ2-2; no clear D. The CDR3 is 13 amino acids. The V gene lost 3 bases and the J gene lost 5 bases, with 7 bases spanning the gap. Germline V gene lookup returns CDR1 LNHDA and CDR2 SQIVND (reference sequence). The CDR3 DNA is TGTGCCAGTAGTATGTTGTGGACCGGGGAGCTGTTTTTT. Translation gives CASSMLWTGELFF.

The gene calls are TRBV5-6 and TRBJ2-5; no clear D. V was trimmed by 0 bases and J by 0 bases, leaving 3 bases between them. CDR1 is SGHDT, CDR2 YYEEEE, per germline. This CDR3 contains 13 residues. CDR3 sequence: CASSLDNQETQYF. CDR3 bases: TGTGCCAGCAGCTTGGACAACCAAGAGACCCAGTACTTC.